These 15 T cell receptor beta chains were sequenced from one sample in a study of T cell repertoires in cytomegalovirus infection. MiXCR, applied by TCRdb to the reads, yields one record per CDR3 protein. The data hold roughly 230,000 distinct CDR3 sequences, with about a sixth observed a single time. The specimen sequenced was CD8+ T cells from PBMCs. The receptor set was obtained from a human donor in good health (CMV status not recorded). Some clones in this sample may be carry-over from other donors' samples.

The rearrangement links TRBV29-1 to TRBJ1-2; 10 nucleotides line up with TRBD1. CDR3 length: 14 amino acids. V shed 1 base and J 3 bases; nucleotides not matched to a gene: 2. The germline V gene has CDR1 SQVTM and CDR2 ANQGSEA. The DNA for the CDR3 is TGCAGCGTTGAAGGGGACAGGGGAGACTATGGCTACACCTTC. This gives the protein CSVEGDRGDYGYTF.

This clonotype was seen only a few times. The V call is TRBV25-1, the J call TRBJ1-6; D is unresolved. Trimming removed 1 base at V and 7 bases at J, with 14 bases between. CDR1 is MGHDK and CDR2 is SYGVNS in the germline V gene. This CDR3 contains 16 residues. As DNA, the CDR3 is TGTGCCAGCAGTGAATTACTCCAGATAGAAAATTCACCCCTCCACTTT. Protein: CASSELLQIENSPLHF.

This clonotype was counted many times. This chain connects TRBV27 to TRBJ2-3; 7 bases line up with TRBD1. The CDR3 spans 15 residues. J was trimmed by 4 bases and V by 1 base; bases with no gene match: 5. Germline V gene data show CDR1 as MNHEY and CDR2 as SMNVEV (reference sequence). CDR3 protein: CASSLFQGGSDTQYF. DNA of the CDR3: TGTGCCAGCAGTTTATTTCAAGGGGGCTCAGATACGCAGTATTTT.

This clonotype was seen at least ten times. The chain uses TRBV12-3 or TRBV12-4 and TRBJ2-5; 7 bases map to TRBD1. The length of the CDR3 is 13 residues. V gave up 8 bases and J gave up 0 bases; unmatched junction bases: 3. Here the CDR3 reads CASQGVYQETQYF. DNA of the CDR3: TGTGCCAGCCAGGGGGTATACCAAGAGACCCAGTACTTC.

This clonotype was counted at least ten times. The chain couples TRBV11-1 to TRBJ2-7; TRBD2 agrees at 8 bases. V shed 1 base and J 2 bases; nucleotides not matched to a gene: 4. Germline V lookup: CDR1 SGHAT, CDR2 FQDESV (reference sequence). This CDR3 has 15 residues. This chain's CDR3 is CASSLERGPTYEQYF. For the CDR3, the DNA is TGTGCCAGCAGCTTAGAGCGGGGGCCGACCTACGAGCAGTACTTC. Drawing the rest from reference TRBV11-1 and TRBJ2-7, the complete variable domain is EAEVAQSPRYKITEKSQAVAFWCDPISGHATLYWYRQILGQGPELLVQFQDESVVDDSQLPKDRFSAERLKGVDSTLKIQPAELGDSAMYLCASSLERGPTYEQYFGPGTRLTVT.

This clonotype was recorded many times. The chain joins TRBV7-2 to TRBJ2-7, with unresolved D. This CDR3 has 14 residues. The germline gives CDR1 SGHTA, CDR2 FQGNSA. Trimming took 0 bases from V and 3 from J, leaving 9 bases between them. The chain's CDR3 is CASSLALIGYEQYF. The CDR3 nucleotides are TGTGCCAGCAGCTTAGCGCTGATAGGCTACGAGCAGTACTTC. Looking up the rest from reference TRBV7-2 and TRBJ2-7 gives the full variable domain: GAGVSQSPSNKVTEKGKDVELRCDPISGHTALYWYRQSLGQGLEFLIYFQGNSAPDKSGLPSDRFSAERTGGSVSTLTIQRTQQEDSAVYLCASSLALIGYEQYFGPGTRLTVT.

This clonotype was detected ten times or more. The genes are TRBV7-6 and TRBJ2-5; the D gene is possibly TRBD2 (5 bases). Trimming took off 5 bases at V and 4 bases at J, with 14 bases between the two ends. The germline V gene has CDR1 SGHVS and CDR2 FNYEAQ. This CDR3 region has 14 residues. The CDR3 protein is CASSRAVGGETQYF. In nucleotides, the CDR3 is TGTGCCAGCAGCCGAGCGGTGGGTGGAGAGACCCAGTACTTC.

This clonotype was seen repeatedly, ten times or more. The gene calls are TRBV7-8 and TRBJ1-1; TRBD1 matches 7 bases. Germline CDR1 and CDR2: SGHVS and FQNEAQ. This CDR3 spans 16 amino acids. The junction had 10 bases not matched to a gene; V was cut back by 5 bases and J by 1 base. For the CDR3, the DNA is TGTGCCAGCAGCCCCCGACAGGGTGAGGGGAACACTGAAGCTTTCTTT. This gives the protein CASSPRQGEGNTEAFF.

This rearrangement joins TRBV6-1 to TRBJ1-1; D ambiguous. Trimming shortened V by 9 bases and J by 4 bases, and 15 bases separated the two germline ends. The CDR3 runs 13 residues. Germline V gene lookup returns CDR1 MNHNS and CDR2 SASEGT. CDR3 sequence: CASYYGHRTEAFF. The CDR3 DNA sequence: TGTGCCAGTTATTACGGGCACCGCACTGAAGCTTTCTTT.

The CDR3 sequence is CASSLSQVYEQYF. Here the CDR3 DNA reads TGTGCCAGCAGTTTGTCTCAGGTCTACGAGCAGTACTTC. The chain links TRBV6-5 to TRBJ2-7; no firm D call. This CDR3 has 13 amino acids. The V gene's germline CDR1 is MNHEY and CDR2 SVGAGI. V was pared by 4 bases and J by 3 bases, with 10 bases between.

The rearrangement uses TRBV19 and TRBJ1-5; TRBD1 agrees at 9 bases. The CDR3 length is 17 residues. The trim removed 3 bases at V and 4 bases at J, leaving 10 bases unmatched. CDR1 and CDR2 (germline): LNHDA, SQIVND (reference sequence). The CDR3 sequence: CASSIPSGQGWNQPQHF. DNA of the CDR3: TGTGCCAGTAGTATCCCTTCGGGACAGGGTTGGAATCAGCCCCAGCATTTT.

This chain uses TRBV9 with TRBJ1-6, with no clear D. CDR1 SGDLS and CDR2 YYNGEE come from the germline V gene. Trimming removed 0 bases from V and 7 bases from J, with 11 bases in between. The CDR3 length is 15 residues. The DNA for the CDR3 is TGTGCCAGCAGCGTAGAGGGTTTCGGCAATTCACCCCTCCACTTT. Translation: CASSVEGFGNSPLHF.

This chain connects TRBV14 to TRBJ2-7, with D unclear. Germline lookup yields CDR1 SGHDN and CDR2 FVKESK. Trimming took off 0 bases at V and 4 bases at J, with 13 bases between the two ends. This CDR3 spans 15 amino acids. CDR3 sequence (DNA): TGTGCCAGCAGCCAAGATCTACGGACCCCGTACGAGCAGTACTTC. Amino acid sequence: CASSQDLRTPYEQYF.

This clonotype has a handful of counts. J is TRBJ2-7 and V is TRBV10-3, with D uncertain. The CDR3 has 13 amino acids. V dropped 2 bases and J dropped 0 bases, with 5 bases sitting between them. The V gene's germline CDR1 is ENHRY and CDR2 SYGVKD. The CDR3: CAISETDSYEQYF. The CDR3 DNA follows: TGTGCCATCAGTGAGACGGACTCCTACGAGCAGTACTTC.

Regarding this clonotype: A junction end diverges from the germline sequence, so it may reflect a read error. The chain carries TRBV9 and TRBJ2-7, with 8 positions matching TRBD1. This CDR3 contains 15 residues. Germline CDR1 reads SGDLS; CDR2 reads YYNGEE. As DNA, the CDR3 is TGTGCCAGCAGCGTCAGGACAGGGACCTCCTACGAGCGGTACTTC. Translation: CASSVRTGTSYERYF.